The subject of this entry is one T cell receptor (beta chain). The data originate from a study of human T cells and chemical hapten exposure. The CDR3 sequence is 15 residues long. Germline V gene lookup returns CDR1 DFQATT and CDR2 SNEGSKA (reference sequence). Losses at the gene ends were 2 bases for V and 2 bases for J; bases not matched to a gene: 8. From the RACE reads, TCRdb called clonotypes with MiXCR, one entry per CDR3 protein. Among 300,000 to 450,000 distinct CDR3 sequences, 5% to 6.5% were seen once, and the ten largest hold 2.6%. The time point is: pre-sensitization, week 0. Treatment described: therapeutic diphenylcyclopropenone sensitization with weekly scalp DPC.

The sequence was collected from a woman in her fifties or sixties with alopecia areata. Some clones in this sample may be carry-over from other donors' samples. The input for sequencing was whole blood, taken in connection with sensitization to the hapten diphenylcyclopropenone (DPC). The V call is TRBV20-1, the J call TRBJ1-1; 7 bases are a match to TRBD1. In nucleotides, the CDR3 is TGCAGTGCTAGAATACCCGGGACAGCAAACACTGAAGCTTTCTTT. Translated, it gives CSARIPGTANTEAFF.